The T cell receptor beta chain described here comes from a study of cytomegalovirus exposure and HLA in healthy donors. Study information: HLA-typed donors contributed around 88 million unique TCRs, which were held in an early data release. Researchers found that less than 90% of a few hundred genotyped donors fell within the Caucasian-associated ancestry cluster. Study conclusions and caveats: Productive rates of about 90% or about 30% were seen for most TCR beta V segments in an earlier analysis. There were about 160 TCR beta chains listed as cytomegalovirus-associated.

Trimming removed 0 bases from V and 6 bases from J, with 8 bases in between. CDR1 MNHEY and CDR2 SVGAGI come from the germline V gene. The CDR3 runs 13 residues. Worth noting for this clone: Its antigen is undetermined.

The PCR made use of 60 Vbeta and 13 Jbeta primers. Produced via immunoSEQ multiplex PCR; TCRdb's table is partial and in-frame only. The sample lists 150,000 to 200,000 clones, 70% to 90% occurring once. The clonotype comes from a woman under 30 in good health and CMV-seronegative. Specimen: PBMCs. The rearrangement joins TRBV6-5 to TRBJ2-5; D ambiguous. CDR3 coding DNA: TGTGCCAGCAGTTACTCCGGTGCAAAGACCCAGTACTTC. This gives the protein CASSYSGAKTQYF.